These 18 T cell receptor beta chains originate from one sample sequenced in a study of blood T cell repertoires in COVID-19. The table came from immunoSEQ multiplex PCR; TCRdb's copy has only in-frame clones and leaves some out. The sample comprises 270,000 or so clones, approximately 90% of which are singletons, and 2.8% rests with the top ten. The sequencing sample was made of PBMCs or T cells enriched from blood (not recorded which). These receptors all come from a man aged 40-55 years who had been exposed to COVID-19.

The DNA of the CDR3 is TGTGCCAGCTCACCAACGGAACTATCACACAATGAGCAGTTCTTC. Translated, it gives CASSPTELSHNEQFF. The chain carries TRBV18 and TRBJ2-1; D remains unclear. In germline, CDR1 is KGHSH, CDR2 LQKENI. V lost 2 bases and J 5 bases, leaving 13 bases between the germline ends. This CDR3 region has 15 residues.

This chain connects TRBV6-1 to TRBJ2-1; TRBD2 aligns across 8 bases. The CDR3 has 15 amino acids. Germline V lookup: CDR1 MNHNS, CDR2 SASEGT. Trimming cost V 3 bases and J 5 bases; bases outside gene matches: 6. This CDR3 is CASSDIVSGNNEQFF. CDR3 nucleotides: TGTGCCAGCAGTGATATTGTTAGCGGGAACAATGAGCAGTTCTTC.

V gene TRBV2 combines with J gene TRBJ2-7; 11 bases align to TRBD1. The CDR3 has 14 amino acids. The V segment lost 4 bases and the J segment 3 bases; nucleotides outside the gene matches: 2. Germline V lookup: CDR1 SNHLY, CDR2 FYNNEI. The CDR3 protein is CASSGTGGDYEQYF. The CDR3 nucleotides are TGTGCCAGCAGTGGGACAGGGGGCGACTACGAGCAGTACTTC.

This clone was counted a single time. The CDR3 is CASSFRLGVRTDTQYF. Written as DNA, the CDR3 is TGTGCCAGCAGCTTCAGACTAGGGGTGAGGACAGATACGCAGTATTTT. This sequence joins TRBV11-2 and TRBJ2-3, with D maybe TRBD2 (6 bases). This CDR3 has 16 amino acids. CDR1 SGHAT and CDR2 FQNNGV come from the germline V gene. Deletions cut 3 bases from V and 3 bases from J, with 16 bases between.

The gene calls are TRBV11-3 and TRBJ1-1, with 10 nucleotides matching TRBD1. This CDR3 contains 14 residues. Germline V lookup: CDR1 SGHNT, CDR2 YENEEA. The V segment lost 3 bases and the J segment 3 bases; nucleotides outside the gene matches: 1. The CDR3 sequence: CASSLTGGYTEAFF. The DNA for the CDR3 is TGTGCCAGCAGCTTGACAGGGGGCTACACTGAAGCTTTCTTT.

J is TRBJ2-3 and V is TRBV19; tentative D call: TRBD1 (6 bases). CDR3 size: 15 residues. V lost 4 bases, J lost 1 base, and 12 bases lay in between. The V gene's germline CDR1 is LNHDA and CDR2 SQIVND (reference sequence). CDR3 sequence reads: CASSTYRAGTDTQYF. The CDR3 DNA reads as TGTGCCAGTAGTACCTACAGGGCTGGCACAGATACGCAGTATTTT.

The CDR3 DNA reads as TGTGCCAGCTCACCATCAGGGACAGGGGGCTACACTGAAGCTTTCTTT. This codes for CASSPSGTGGYTEAFF. The chain is built from TRBV18 and TRBJ1-1; 12 bases are a match to TRBD1. The CDR3 extends over 16 amino acids. With 2 bases clipped from V and 3 bases from J, the junction kept 4 bases outside the gene matches. The germline V gene encodes CDR1 KGHSH and CDR2 LQKENI.

This chain joins TRBV5-1 and TRBJ1-6; D is perhaps TRBD1 (6 bases). The CDR3 runs 16 residues. Looked up from germline, CDR1 is SGHRS and CDR2 is YFSETQ. Trimming stripped 4 bases from V and 7 bases from J, with 18 bases between. CDR3 sequence: CASSRGSGEGNSPLHF. The DNA of the CDR3 is TGCGCCAGCAGCAGGGGATCAGGGGAGGGGAATTCACCCCTCCACTTT.

This clone was picked up a small number of times. CDR3 loop: CATSGTSSYEQYF. In DNA, the CDR3 is TGTGCCACCAGTGGAACTTCATCCTACGAGCAGTACTTC. The chain has TRBV24-1 and TRBJ2-7; no clear D gene. This CDR3 comprises 13 residues. Germline CDR1 is KGHDR and CDR2 is SFDVKD. Deletions cut 5 bases from V and 1 base from J, with 8 bases between.

In this sample, this clone turned up once. Written as DNA, the CDR3 is TGTGCCAGCAGCTCGGGACTAGCGGACGGGACAGATACGCAGTATTTT. It translates to CASSSGLADGTDTQYF. The gene calls are TRBV7-9 and TRBJ2-3, with 11 bases lining up with TRBD2. Germline assignment: CDR1 SEHNR and CDR2 FQNEAQ (reference sequence). This CDR3 has 16 amino acids. The V and J ends lost 4 bases and 3 bases, in that order; junction bases with no gene match: 6.

The chain recombines TRBV19 with TRBJ2-7; the D is unclear. Germline V gene data show CDR1 as LNHDA and CDR2 as SQIVND (reference sequence). The CDR3 runs 14 residues. The V and J ends lost 3 bases and 0 bases respectively, with 9 bases between them. Here the CDR3 reads CASSIRHSSYEQYF. In DNA form, the CDR3 reads TGTGCCAGTAGTATCCGACACAGCTCCTACGAGCAGTACTTC.

J is TRBJ2-2 and V is TRBV12-3 or TRBV12-4; D not resolved. The CDR3 is made up of 12 amino acids. The V end was cut by 4 bases, the J end by 5 bases, with 5 bases between. Written as DNA, the CDR3 is TGTGCCAGCAGTTCTCTTACCGGGGAGCTGTTTTTT. It yields the protein CASSSLTGELFF.

This clone was counted a single time. The chain carries TRBV4-2 and TRBJ2-1; TRBD1 aligns across 10 bases. This CDR3 is 20 amino acids long. V gave up 5 bases and J gave up 0 bases; unmatched junction bases: 16. CDR1 and CDR2 (germline): LGHNA, YNFKEQ. The CDR3 reads CASSSGAGGTGASSYNEQFF. In DNA form, the CDR3 reads TGTGCCAGCAGCTCCGGGGCGGGCGGGACAGGGGCGAGCTCCTACAATGAGCAGTTCTTC.

The chain combines TRBV20-1 with TRBJ2-1; possible D gene TRBD2, 6 bases. Germline CDR1 DFQATT, CDR2 SNEGSKA (reference sequence). The V end was cut by 3 bases, the J end by 4 bases, with 22 bases between. The CDR3 spans 17 residues. This CDR3 is CSASPPFSSGEYNEQFF. The CDR3 DNA reads as TGCAGTGCTAGTCCTCCCTTTTCCTCGGGGGAATACAATGAGCAGTTCTTC.

This clone is a singleton in its sample. The chain recombines TRBV24-1 with TRBJ2-3; D call uncertain. The V end lost 3 bases, the J end lost 0 bases, and 12 bases lay between the germline ends. CDR3 length: 16 amino acids. Germline V CDR1 and CDR2: KGHDR, SFDVKD. The CDR3 nucleotides are TGTGCCACCAGTGATGCAGAAACCAGGAGCACAGATACGCAGTATTTT. Protein sequence: CATSDAETRSTDTQYF.

The chain joins TRBV10-3 to TRBJ1-1; TRBD1 might be the D (5 bases). The CDR3 has 17 amino acids. V was cut by 0 bases and J by 1 base, with 15 bases left in between. Germline assignment: CDR1 ENHRY and CDR2 SYGVKD. The CDR3 DNA sequence: TGTGCCATCAGTGAGTCGATCGGCAGGGTTCGGAACACTGAAGCTTTCTTT. Translation: CAISESIGRVRNTEAFF.

This chain links TRBV28 with TRBJ2-2; D is perhaps TRBD2 (6 bases). Looked up from germline, CDR1 is MDHEN and CDR2 is SYDVKM. The CDR3 spans 15 residues. Trimming stripped 8 bases from V and 5 bases from J, with 18 bases between. CDR3 loop: CASRPPGVITGELFF. The CDR3 coding sequence is TGTGCCAGCCGACCGCCGGGAGTGATAACCGGGGAGCTGTTTTTT.

The rearrangement links TRBV30 to TRBJ1-6; D call uncertain. Trimming left V 2 bases short and J 8 bases short, with 7 bases between. The CDR3 extends over 12 amino acids. Germline CDR1 reads GTSNPN; CDR2 reads SVGIG (reference sequence). The CDR3 region has the DNA TGTGCCTGGAGTAAGGCGGATTCACCCCTCCACTTT. Protein: CAWSKADSPLHF.